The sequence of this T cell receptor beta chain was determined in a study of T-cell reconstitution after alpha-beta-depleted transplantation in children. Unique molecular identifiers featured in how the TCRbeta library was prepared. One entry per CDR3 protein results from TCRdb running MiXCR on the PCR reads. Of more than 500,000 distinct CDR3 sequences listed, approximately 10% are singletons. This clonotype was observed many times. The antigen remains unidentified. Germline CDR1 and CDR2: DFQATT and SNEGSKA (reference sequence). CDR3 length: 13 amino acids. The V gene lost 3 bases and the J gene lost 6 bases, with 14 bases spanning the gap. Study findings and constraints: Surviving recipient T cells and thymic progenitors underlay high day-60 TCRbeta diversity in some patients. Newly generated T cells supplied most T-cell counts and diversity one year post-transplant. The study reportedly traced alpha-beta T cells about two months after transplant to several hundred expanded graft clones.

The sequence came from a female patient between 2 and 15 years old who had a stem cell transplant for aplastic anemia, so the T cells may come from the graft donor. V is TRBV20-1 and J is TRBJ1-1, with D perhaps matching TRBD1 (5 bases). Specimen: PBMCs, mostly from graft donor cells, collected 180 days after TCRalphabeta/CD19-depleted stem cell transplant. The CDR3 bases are TGCAGTGCTAGGAGGGCAGGGATGGCTGAAGCTTTCTTT. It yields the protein CSARRAGMAEAFF.